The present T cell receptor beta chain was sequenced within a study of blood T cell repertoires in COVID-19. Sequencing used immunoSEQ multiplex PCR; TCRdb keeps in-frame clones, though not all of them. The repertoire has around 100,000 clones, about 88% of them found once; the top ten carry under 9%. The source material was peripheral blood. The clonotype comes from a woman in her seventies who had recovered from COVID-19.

CDR3 sequence (DNA): TGTGCCAGCTCACCATCGGGGACACCTTATCAGCCCCAGCATTTT. Translating gives CASSPSGTPYQPQHF. This chain uses TRBV18 with TRBJ1-5; D is perhaps TRBD1 (6 bases). This CDR3 has 15 residues. V lost 2 bases, J lost 5 bases, and 13 bases lay in between. Germline loops: CDR1 KGHSH, CDR2 LQKENI.